This TCR beta chain was observed in a study of blood T cell repertoires in COVID-19. Germline V gives CDR1 SGHRS, CDR2 YFSETQ. The CDR3 spans 15 residues. V gave up 1 base and J gave up 5 bases; unmatched junction bases: 5. Clones were sequenced by immunoSEQ multiplex PCR, and TCRdb holds only the in-frame ones, with some missing. The sample has tens of thousands of clones; 65% to 85% are singletons. The sample was PBMCs or T cells enriched from blood (not recorded which). The chain uses TRBV5-1 and TRBJ2-3; TRBD2 agrees at 9 bases. This TCR was recovered from a woman between 40 and 55 years old with acute COVID-19. CDR3 in amino acids: CASSLRGLAKDTQYF. The CDR3 coding sequence is TGCGCCAGCAGCTTGAGAGGACTAGCGAAAGATACGCAGTATTTT.